These T cell receptor beta chains were read from a single sample in a study of blood T cell repertoires in COVID-19. Here immunoSEQ multiplex PCR was the method, and the copy in TCRdb shows in-frame clones only, minus some. The top ten hold about 3% of the sample, which has around 260,000 clones, about nine tenths seen once. The sample consisted of peripheral blood. Receptors were obtained from a woman aged 25 to 39 with active or convalescent COVID-19. The CDR3 runs from the conserved cysteine through the conserved F or W. D genes are given only for firm matches. Rows may omit the clone size; those that give it use once, few, many or a size class.

abundance	v_gene	d_gene	j_gene	len	CDR3aa	CDR3nt
NA	TRBV2	TRBD2	TRBJ2-1	16	CASNRRGGSGYNEQFF	TGTGCCAGCAACCGAAGGGGAGGGTCAGGCTACAATGAGCAGTTCTTC
few	TRBV7-2	NA	TRBJ1-6	15	CASSPGSSYNSPLHF	TGTGCCAGCAGCCCTGGGAGCTCCTATAATTCACCCCTCCACTTT
once	TRBV6-6	NA	TRBJ2-1	11	CASSSFNEQFF	TGTGCCAGCAGTTCCTTCAATGAGCAGTTCTTC
once	TRBV24-1	NA	TRBJ1-5	14	CATSPDSARQPQHF	TGTGCCACCAGCCCGGACAGCGCACGGCAGCCCCAGCATTTT
NA	TRBV11-3	NA	TRBJ1-4	14	CAIIDRTTNEKLFF	TGTGCCATCATAGACAGAACAACTAATGAAAAACTGTTTTTT
few	TRBV5-6	TRBD2	TRBJ2-1	14	CASSSTSGGDEQFF	TGTGCCAGCAGCTCAACTAGCGGGGGTGATGAGCAGTTCTTC
NA	TRBV5-6	TRBD1	TRBJ2-7	17	CASSLLGQGSSSYEQYF	TGTGCCAGCAGCTTGTTGGGACAGGGGTCAAGCTCCTACGAGCAGTACTTC
NA	TRBV27	TRBD1	TRBJ2-7	15	CASKSQGAHTYEQYF	TGTGCCAGCAAATCCCAGGGGGCCCACACCTACGAGCAGTACTTC
NA	TRBV15	TRBD1	TRBJ2-1	18	CATSTRTGRIGGYNEQFF	TGTGCCACCAGTACAAGGACAGGGAGAATCGGTGGTTACAATGAGCAGTTCTTC
few	TRBV30	TRBD1	TRBJ2-7	14	CAWSVTGGYYEQYF	TGTGCCTGGAGTGTGACAGGGGGGTACTACGAGCAGTACTTC